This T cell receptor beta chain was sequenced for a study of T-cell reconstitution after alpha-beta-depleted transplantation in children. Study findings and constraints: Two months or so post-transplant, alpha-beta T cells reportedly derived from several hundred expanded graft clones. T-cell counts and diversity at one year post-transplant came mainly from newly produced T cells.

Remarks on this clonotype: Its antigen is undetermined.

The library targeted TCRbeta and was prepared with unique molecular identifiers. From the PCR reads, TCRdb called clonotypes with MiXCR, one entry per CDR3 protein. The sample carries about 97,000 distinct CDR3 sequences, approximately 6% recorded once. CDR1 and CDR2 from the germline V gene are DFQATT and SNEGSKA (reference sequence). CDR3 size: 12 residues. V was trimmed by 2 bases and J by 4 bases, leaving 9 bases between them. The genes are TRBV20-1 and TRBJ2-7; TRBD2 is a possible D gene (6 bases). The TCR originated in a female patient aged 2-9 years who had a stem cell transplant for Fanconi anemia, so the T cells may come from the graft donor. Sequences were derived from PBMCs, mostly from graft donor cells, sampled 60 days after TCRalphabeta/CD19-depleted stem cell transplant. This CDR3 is CSARHRGYEQYF. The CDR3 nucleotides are TGCAGTGCTAGACACCGGGGGTACGAGCAGTACTTC.